This T cell receptor beta chain was captured in a study of blood T cell repertoires in COVID-19. Study in general: Samples taken during acute and convalescent COVID-19 were collected in the United States, Italy and Spain. PBMCs, B-cell-depleted T cells, or T cells provided the cDNA or gDNA that made up the material.

Per the study methods: The assay estimated nucleated cells by amplifying reference gene primers. Libraries were prepared by immunoSEQ multiplex PCR; TCRdb keeps only in-frame clonotypes and omits some of them. The DNA gave D and trimming, while V, J and clone size come from that table. The repertoire holds about 160,000 clones, with more than 75% as singletons. Membership in each cohort depended on participant-reported clinical history. CDR3 length: 13 residues. V dropped 1 base and J dropped 5 bases, with 8 bases sitting between them. This clone was counted once. V gene TRBV12-3 or TRBV12-4 combines with J gene TRBJ1-2; D gene unclear. This clonotype originated in a woman aged 45-65 years who had recovered from COVID-19. The sequencing sample was made of PBMCs or T cells enriched from blood (not recorded which). The DNA of the CDR3 is TGTGCCAGCAGTTTAGATCGTCAGTATGGCTACACCTTC. It translates to CASSLDRQYGYTF.